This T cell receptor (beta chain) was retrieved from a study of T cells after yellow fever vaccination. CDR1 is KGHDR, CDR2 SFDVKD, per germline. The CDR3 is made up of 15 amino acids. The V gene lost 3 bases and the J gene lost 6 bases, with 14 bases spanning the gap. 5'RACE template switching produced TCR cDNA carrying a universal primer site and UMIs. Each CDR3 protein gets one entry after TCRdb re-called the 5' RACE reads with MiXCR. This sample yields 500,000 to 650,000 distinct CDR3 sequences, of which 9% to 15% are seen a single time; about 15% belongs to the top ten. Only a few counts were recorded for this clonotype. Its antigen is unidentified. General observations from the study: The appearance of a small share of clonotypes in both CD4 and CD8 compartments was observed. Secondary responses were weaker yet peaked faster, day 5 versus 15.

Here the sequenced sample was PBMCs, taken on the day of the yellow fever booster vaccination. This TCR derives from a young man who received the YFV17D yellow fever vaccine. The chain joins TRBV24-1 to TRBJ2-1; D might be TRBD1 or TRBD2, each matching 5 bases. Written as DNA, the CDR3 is TGTGCCACCAGTGATCGGTCCGGGACCGGCAATGAGCAGTTCTTC. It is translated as CATSDRSGTGNEQFF.